Presented here are 28 T cell receptor beta chains from one specimen sequenced in a study of Ad26.COV2.S vaccination and SARS-CoV-2 variants. Treatment defined: some 20 received Ad26.COV2.S at low or high dose, single or two shots; five or six received placebo; per-sample allocation not given. Sampling took place 63 days after the first vaccine or placebo injection. Sequencing was performed with immunoSEQ multiplex PCR; in TCRdb, only in-frame clones are kept and a portion is missing. The table includes 400,000 to 500,000 clones, around 87% detected once. This material consisted of peripheral blood, taken in a trial of Ad26.COV2.S vaccine versus placebo. All receptors come from a person between 18 and 60 years old who received the Ad26.COV2.S COVID-19 vaccine or a placebo.

The genes are TRBV15 and TRBJ1-5; D remains unclear. The CDR3 extends over 12 amino acids. CDR1 and CDR2 from the germline V gene are LNHNV and YYDKDF (reference sequence). Trimming removed 2 bases from V and 7 bases from J, with 6 bases in between. CDR3 sequence reads: CATSRTRQPQHF. The DNA for the CDR3 is TGTGCCACCAGCAGAACCCGGCAGCCCCAGCATTTT.

A single count supports this clone. The chain has TRBV6-2 or TRBV6-3 and TRBJ1-5; the D is unclear. CDR3 length: 16 residues. Deletions cut 6 bases from V and 0 bases from J, with 15 bases between. Germline values: CDR1 MNHEY, CDR2 SVGEGT. The CDR3 here is CASSSPSANSNQPQHF. The DNA of the CDR3 is TGTGCCAGCAGCTCCCCCTCCGCCAATAGCAATCAGCCCCAGCATTTT.

The genes are TRBV7-2 and TRBJ2-4, with D maybe TRBD2 (5 bases). Germline V gene data show CDR1 as SGHTA and CDR2 as FQGNSA. V was clipped by 4 bases and J by 0 bases, with 13 bases between them. CDR3 length: 16 residues. The CDR3 DNA follows: TGTGCCAGCAGCTCTCGGCCCGGAGGAGCCAAAAACATTCAGTACTTC. As protein: CASSSRPGGAKNIQYF.

The CDR3 here is CASSATGDRDTGELFF. CDR3 nucleotide sequence: TGTGCCAGCAGTGCAACGGGAGACCGAGACACCGGGGAGCTGTTTTTT. The chain recombines TRBV25-1 with TRBJ2-2, with D possibly TRBD2 on 6 matching bases. The CDR3 totals 16 residues. In germline, CDR1 is MGHDK, CDR2 SYGVNS. Trimming pared 4 bases from V and 3 bases from J, leaving 15 bases between. Full variable domain (remainder filled in from reference TRBV25-1 and TRBJ2-2): EADIYQTPRYLVIGTGKKITLECSQTMGHDKMYWYQQDPGMELHLIHYSYGVNSTEKGDLSSESTVSRIRTEHFPLTLESARPSHTSQYLCASSATGDRDTGELFFGEGSRLTVL.

The DNA for the CDR3 is TGTGCCAGCAGCGCGACAGGGCGAGAGACCCAGTACTTC. It codes for CASSATGRETQYF. The chain uses TRBV9 and TRBJ2-5; 7 positions match TRBD1. The germline V gene encodes CDR1 SGDLS and CDR2 YYNGEE. V shed 3 bases, J shed 4 bases, and the junction held 3 bases outside the gene matches. The CDR3 spans 13 residues.

This sequence joins TRBV6-1 and TRBJ2-7; the D gene is possibly TRBD1 (6 bases). There are 15 residues in the CDR3. Germline assignment: CDR1 MNHNS and CDR2 SASEGT. V was cut by 3 bases and J by 1 base, with 13 bases left in between. The DNA of the CDR3 is TGTGCCAGCAGTGAGGGCAGGGGCGCTTCCTACGAGCAGTACTTC. Translating gives CASSEGRGASYEQYF.

This chain joins TRBV19 and TRBJ2-1; D might be TRBD2 (6 bases). CDR1 LNHDA and CDR2 SQIVND come from the germline V gene (reference sequence). V was clipped by 4 bases and J by 7 bases, with 14 bases between them. This CDR3 is built from 14 residues. CDR3 in DNA: TGTGCCAGTAGTAGAACGGGAGTCGGGAATGAGCAGTTCTTC. It specifies CASSRTGVGNEQFF.

This clone was picked up one time. The J gene is TRBJ1-1, the V gene TRBV9; TRBD1 agrees at 9 bases. The length of the CDR3 is 13 residues. Germline trimming cut 1 base from V and 10 bases from J; bases unmatched to any gene: 5. In germline, CDR1 is SGDLS, CDR2 YYNGEE. The DNA of the CDR3 is TGTGCCAGCAGCGTACGACAGGGGGAGGTAGCTTTCTTT. It yields the protein CASSVRQGEVAFF.

The V gene is TRBV7-9, the J gene TRBJ2-3; 7 nucleotides align to TRBD1. CDR3 size: 15 residues. The germline V gene has CDR1 SEHNR and CDR2 FQNEAQ (reference sequence). The V gene end was trimmed by 6 bases and the J gene end by 2 bases; junction bases not matched to a gene: 8. DNA of the CDR3: TGTGCCAGCAGTAGACAGGGCCAGTACACAGATACGCAGTATTTT. Translation gives CASSRQGQYTDTQYF.

The V and J genes are TRBV6-5 and TRBJ2-3; D is unresolved. This CDR3 has 14 residues. V lost 3 bases and J 2 bases, leaving 9 bases between the germline ends. Germline-derived CDR1 and CDR2 are MNHEY and SVGAGI. The CDR3 nucleotides read TGTGCCAGCAGTTATCAGTGGTCCACAGATACGCAGTATTTT. The encoded protein is CASSYQWSTDTQYF.

The gene calls are TRBV6-2 or TRBV6-3 and TRBJ1-2; no clear D gene. Per the germline V gene, CDR1 is MNHEY and CDR2 is SVGEGT. V shed 2 bases and J shed 3 bases, with 4 bases lying between them. This CDR3 spans 12 amino acids. CDR3 bases: TGTGCCAGCAGTTACCCGGACTATGGCTACACCTTC. Residues: CASSYPDYGYTF.

This clone was detected a few times. The chain uses TRBV7-9 and TRBJ1-5, with D possibly matching TRBD1 (6 bases). V was cut by 2 bases and J by 0 bases, with 11 bases left in between. The CDR3 consists of 16 residues. CDR1 is SEHNR, CDR2 FQNEAQ, per germline (reference sequence). CDR3 bases: TGTGCCAGCAGCTTAACAGGGAGCAATAGCAATCAGCCCCAGCATTTT. It translates to CASSLTGSNSNQPQHF.

This rearrangement joins TRBV19 to TRBJ2-7; 10 bases are shared with TRBD1. Per germline, CDR1 LNHDA and CDR2 SQIVND (reference sequence). Trimming took 7 bases from V and 4 from J; bases not matched to a gene: 10. CDR3 length: 15 residues. In nucleotides, the CDR3 is TGTGCCAGTATCGCAACCGGGACAGGGGATTACGAGCAGTACTTC. Amino acid sequence: CASIATGTGDYEQYF.

The chain couples TRBV10-3 to TRBJ2-3; TRBD1 matches at 7 bases. This CDR3 region has 14 residues. Per germline, CDR1 ENHRY and CDR2 SYGVKD. The junction had 6 bases not matched to a gene; V was cut back by 5 bases and J by 4 bases. This CDR3 reads CAISRAGGADTQYF. The DNA for the CDR3 is TGTGCCATCAGTAGGGCAGGGGGTGCAGATACGCAGTATTTT.

V and J are TRBV19 and TRBJ2-3; D gene unclear. The germline gives CDR1 LNHDA, CDR2 SQIVND (reference sequence). The length of the CDR3 is 14 residues. V lost 5 bases, J lost 0 bases, and 9 bases lay in between. The chain's CDR3 is CASSYQASTDTQYF. CDR3 nucleotides: TGTGCCAGTAGTTATCAAGCTAGCACAGATACGCAGTATTTT.

The V gene is TRBV5-6, the J gene TRBJ2-7, with 9 bases identical to TRBD2. CDR1 and CDR2 from the germline V gene are SGHDT and YYEEEE. The CDR3 covers 15 residues. The trim removed 1 base at V and 2 bases at J, leaving 4 bases unmatched. In DNA, the CDR3 is TGTGCCAGCAGCTTGAGTCTAGCGGGGACCTACGAGCAGTACTTC. Amino acids: CASSLSLAGTYEQYF. Variable domain in full (rest from reference TRBV5-6 and TRBJ2-7): DAGVTQSPTHLIKTRGQQVTLRCSPKSGHDTVSWYQQALGQGPQFIFQYYEEEERQRGNFPDRFSGHQFPNYSSELNVNALLLGDSALYLCASSLSLAGTYEQYFGPGTRLTVT.

The rearrangement joins TRBV30 to TRBJ1-6, with a possible D match to TRBD1 (5 bases). V shed 4 bases and J shed 7 bases, with 14 bases lying between them. Germline CDR1 is GTSNPN and CDR2 is SVGIG (reference sequence). The length of the CDR3 is 14 residues. This CDR3 reads CAWKRGRTNSPLHF. In DNA, the CDR3 is TGTGCCTGGAAGAGAGGACGGACAAATTCACCCCTCCACTTT.

The chain uses TRBV4-1 and TRBJ1-1; a weak D match, TRBD1 (6 bases). Germline V gene lookup returns CDR1 MGHRA and CDR2 YSYEKL. This CDR3 has 15 amino acids. The V and J ends lost 1 base and 4 bases respectively, with 13 bases between them. CDR3 in amino acids: CASSQGGRGTTEAFF. The CDR3 DNA reads as TGCGCCAGCAGCCAAGGGGGAAGGGGGACCACTGAAGCTTTCTTT.

The V gene is TRBV6-6, the J gene TRBJ2-4, with D unresolved. The V gene lost 2 bases and the J gene lost 10 bases, with 12 bases spanning the gap. CDR3 length equals 13 residues. Germline values: CDR1 MNHNY, CDR2 SVGAGI (reference sequence). The CDR3 is CASSYDSYYIQYF. The CDR3, as DNA: TGTGCCAGCAGTTACGACTCTTATTATATTCAGTACTTC.

The DNA of the CDR3 is TGTGCCAGCAGTGAAACGGGCGACTCGACAACCGGAGATACGCAGTATTTT. Its translation is CASSETGDSTTGDTQYF. The genes are TRBV6-1 and TRBJ2-3; the D is unclear. V lost 2 bases and J lost 5, with 20 bases in between. Germline lookup yields CDR1 MNHNS and CDR2 SASEGT. The CDR3 contains 17 residues.

The chain is built from TRBV6-5 and TRBJ2-5; D is perhaps TRBD1 (6 bases). V was shortened by 8 bases and J by 0 bases, with 10 bases between the two germline ends. The CDR3 extends over 13 amino acids. The germline V gene has CDR1 MNHEY and CDR2 SVGAGI. The CDR3 DNA is TGTGCCAGCCGGACAGCAAACCAAGAGACCCAGTACTTC. Translation: CASRTANQETQYF.

This chain joins TRBV18 and TRBJ2-1; D perhaps matches TRBD1 (7 bases). CDR1 is KGHSH and CDR2 is LQKENI in the germline V gene. The V and J ends lost 6 bases and 10 bases respectively, with 10 bases between them. There are 11 residues in the CDR3. The CDR3 nucleotides read TGTGCCAGCTCGGAGGGGGCAGAGCAGTTCTTC. Its protein product is CASSEGAEQFF. The whole variable domain, filled in from reference TRBV18 and TRBJ2-1, reads NAGVMQNPRHLVRRRGQEARLRCSPMKGHSHVYWYRQLPEEGLKFMVYLQKENIIDESGMPKERFSAEFPKEGPSILRIQQVVRGDSAAYFCASSEGAEQFFGPGTRLTVL.

This clone was detected only a few times. This sequence joins TRBV11-2 and TRBJ2-5; D not resolved. Trimming took off 5 bases at V and 5 bases at J, with 15 bases between the two ends. The germline CDR1 and CDR2 sequences are SGHAT and FQNNGV. This CDR3 contains 14 residues. The CDR3 spells CASSLGLQRETQYF. In nucleotides, the CDR3 is TGTGCCAGCAGCCTTGGGCTCCAACGGGAGACCCAGTACTTC.

The gene calls are TRBV24-1 and TRBJ2-7; 8 positions agree with TRBD1. V gave up 4 bases and J gave up 0 bases; unmatched junction bases: 7. CDR1 and CDR2 (germline): KGHDR, SFDVKD. There are 16 residues in the CDR3. The CDR3 coding sequence is TGTGCCACCAGTGAGACCTCCGGGACAGGCTCCTACGAGCAGTACTTC. Protein product: CATSETSGTGSYEQYF.

The V and J genes are TRBV9 and TRBJ2-1; 9 positions match TRBD1. CDR1 is SGDLS, CDR2 YYNGEE, per germline. Losses at the gene ends were 1 base for V and 5 bases for J; bases not matched to a gene: 10. There are 17 residues in the CDR3. The CDR3, as DNA: TGTGCCAGCAGCGTACAACAGGGGGCGGGGATAGACAATGAGCAGTTCTTC. Protein: CASSVQQGAGIDNEQFF.

The chain combines TRBV4-1 with TRBJ1-4; 8 bases fit TRBD1. The V gene end was trimmed by 3 bases and the J gene end by 5 bases; junction bases not matched to a gene: 8. CDR1 MGHRA and CDR2 YSYEKL come from the germline V gene. The CDR3 loop spans 16 amino acids. CDR3 in DNA: TGCGCCAGCAGCCACAAACCGGGACAGGACAATGAAAAACTGTTTTTT. This gives the protein CASSHKPGQDNEKLFF.

The chain employs TRBV9 and TRBJ1-6, with 7 bases matching TRBD1. Germline CDR1 SGDLS, CDR2 YYNGEE. Trimming cost V 5 bases and J 0 bases; bases outside gene matches: 8. The CDR3 totals 17 residues. The CDR3 DNA is TGTGCCAGCAGTCTAGAGGGACAGCCCTCCTATAATTCACCCCTCCACTTT. This sequence encodes CASSLEGQPSYNSPLHF.

The table lists this clone with a count of one. The chain has TRBV7-9 and TRBJ2-7, with 9 positions matching TRBD2. With 1 base clipped from V and 9 bases from J, the junction kept 10 bases outside the gene matches. This CDR3 contains 15 residues. In germline, CDR1 is SEHNR, CDR2 FQNEAQ (reference sequence). CDR3 bases: TGTGCCAGCAGCTTAGGGTTAGCGGGGGTTCACCGGCAGTACTTC. Its translation: CASSLGLAGVHRQYF.